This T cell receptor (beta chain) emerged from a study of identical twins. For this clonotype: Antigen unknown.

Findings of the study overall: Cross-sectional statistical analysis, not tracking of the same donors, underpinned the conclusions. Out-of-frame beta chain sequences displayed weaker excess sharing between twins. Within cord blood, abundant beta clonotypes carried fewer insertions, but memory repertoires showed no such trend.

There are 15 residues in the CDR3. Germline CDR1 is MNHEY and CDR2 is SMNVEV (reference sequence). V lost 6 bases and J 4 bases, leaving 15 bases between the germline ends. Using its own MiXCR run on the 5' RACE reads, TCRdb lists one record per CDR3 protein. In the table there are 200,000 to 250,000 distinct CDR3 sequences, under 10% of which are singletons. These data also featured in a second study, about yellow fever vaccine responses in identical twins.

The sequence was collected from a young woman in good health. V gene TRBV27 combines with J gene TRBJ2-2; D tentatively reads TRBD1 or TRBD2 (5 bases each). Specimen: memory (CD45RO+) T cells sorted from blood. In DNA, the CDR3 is TGTGCCAGCAGCTCAATATGGGGGACCACCGGGGAGCTGTTTTTT. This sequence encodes CASSSIWGTTGELFF.